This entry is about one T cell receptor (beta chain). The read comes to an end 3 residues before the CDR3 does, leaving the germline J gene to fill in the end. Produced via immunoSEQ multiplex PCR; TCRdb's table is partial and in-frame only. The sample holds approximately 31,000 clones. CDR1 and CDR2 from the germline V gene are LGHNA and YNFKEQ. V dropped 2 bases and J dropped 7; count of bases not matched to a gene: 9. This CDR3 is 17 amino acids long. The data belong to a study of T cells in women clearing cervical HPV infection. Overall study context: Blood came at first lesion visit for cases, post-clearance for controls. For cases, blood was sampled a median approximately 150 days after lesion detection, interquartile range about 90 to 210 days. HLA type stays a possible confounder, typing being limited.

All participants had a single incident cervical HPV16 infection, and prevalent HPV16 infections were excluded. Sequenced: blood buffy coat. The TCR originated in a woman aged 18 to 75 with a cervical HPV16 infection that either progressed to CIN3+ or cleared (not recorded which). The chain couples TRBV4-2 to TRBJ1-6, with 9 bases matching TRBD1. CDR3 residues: CASSQRTGDLWNSPLHF. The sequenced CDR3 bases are TGTGCCAGCAGCCAACGGACAGGGGATTTGTGGAATTCACCC.